These 3 T cell receptor beta chains were all obtained from the same sample, sequenced in a study of T cells in Graves' hyperthyroidism and ophthalmopathy. The source material, RNA transcripts, was used to amplify TCR beta CDR3 regions. HTBI primers drove first-round RT-PCR of the TCR CDR3. TCRdb redid the calling of the multiplex PCR reads with MiXCR, one entry per CDR3 protein. The sample yields over 300,000 distinct CDR3 sequences, about an eighth seen once. The sample was blood. The source of these receptors is a woman aged 40-49 years with Graves' ophthalmopathy.

This clonotype was seen repeatedly, ten times or more. This rearrangement joins TRBV18 to TRBJ2-1; 8 nucleotides line up with TRBD1. This CDR3 has 14 residues. Germline V lookup: CDR1 KGHSH, CDR2 LQKENI. V lost 5 bases, J lost 6 bases, and 6 bases stayed unmatched. The CDR3, as DNA: TGTGCCAGCTCAGAAGGACAGGGAGGCAATGAGCAGTTCTTC. As protein: CASSEGQGGNEQFF.

This clonotype was seen repeatedly, ten times or more. V is TRBV12-3 or TRBV12-4 and J is TRBJ2-3, with 8 bases identical to TRBD2. The CDR3 is 17 residues long. The ends lost 6 bases at V and 4 bases at J; junction bases unmatched: 15. Here the CDR3 reads CASSPNKPAGVPDTQYF. CDR3 in DNA: TGTGCCAGCAGCCCAAATAAGCCAGCGGGAGTCCCAGATACGCAGTATTTT.

A word on this clonotype: Since a much larger clone is just one base distant, this may be a read error. The V and J genes are TRBV20-1 and TRBJ2-7; either TRBD1 or TRBD2 may fit D (6 bases each). The germline CDR1 and CDR2 sequences are DFQATT and SNEGSKA (reference sequence). The CDR3 has 15 residues. The CDR3 sequence is CSARDRGTYSYEQCF. CDR3 coding DNA: TGCAGTGCTAGAGATCGGGGGACATACTCCTACGAGCAGTGCTTC.